These 4 T cell receptor beta chains were all obtained from the same sample, sequenced in a study of shared clonotypes between healthy human individuals. Here immunoSEQ multiplex PCR was the method, and the copy in TCRdb shows in-frame clones only, minus some. The repertoire includes 2.3 million or so clones, more than 80% of them detected once, and about 0.39% sits in the top ten. The specimen sequenced was naive CD4+ T cells from PBMCs. The subset was: CD45RA+ positively selected. These receptors originate from a man between 18 and 35 years old in good health. Some clones in this sample may be carry-over from other donors' samples.

The chain joins TRBV7-2 to TRBJ1-3; no clear D. V lost 10 bases and J 2 bases, leaving 9 bases between the germline ends. CDR1 SGHTA and CDR2 FQGNSA come from the germline V gene. This CDR3 region has 12 residues. This CDR3 is CATTRAGNTIYF. CDR3 bases: TGTGCCACCACAAGGGCTGGAAACACCATATATTTT.

This chain joins TRBV7-9 and TRBJ1-3; 7 nucleotides match TRBD1. The CDR3 is 16 residues long. V was clipped by 5 bases and J by 0 bases; unmatched bases: 7. The germline V gene encodes CDR1 SEHNR and CDR2 FQNEAQ (reference sequence). The CDR3 loop is CASSPQGGFSGNTIYF. DNA for the CDR3: TGTGCCAGCAGCCCTCAGGGGGGCTTCTCTGGAAACACCATATATTTT.

This clone was seen a single time. CDR3 loop: CASSHGAAGTGELFF. The CDR3 nucleotides read TGCGCCAGCAGCCATGGGGCGGCAGGCACCGGGGAGCTGTTTTTT. The chain links TRBV4-3 to TRBJ2-2; possibly TRBD1 for D (5 bases). Germline assignment: CDR1 LGHNA and CDR2 YSLEER. The CDR3 contains 15 residues. V dropped 3 bases and J dropped 4 bases, with 12 bases sitting between them.

This chain uses TRBV7-2 with TRBJ1-2; D is unresolved. Germline CDR1 SGHTA, CDR2 FQGNSA. The CDR3 is 13 amino acids. V lost 3 bases, J lost 2 bases, and 7 bases lay in between. CDR3 protein: CASSFTINYGYTF. The CDR3 DNA sequence: TGTGCCAGCAGCTTCACGATCAACTATGGCTACACCTTC.